These 20 T cell receptor beta chains came from one sample sequenced in a study of cytomegalovirus exposure and HLA in healthy donors. Here immunoSEQ multiplex PCR was the method, and the copy in TCRdb shows in-frame clones only, minus some. This sample has 300,000 to 350,000 clones, with 88% found just once. The sequenced sample consisted of PBMCs. All receptors come from a man aged 25-40 years in good health and CMV-seronegative.

The CDR3 nucleotides are TGCGCCAGCAGCCCCGCTGGGGTAGCGGGCTCATACTCCTACAATGAGCAGTTCTTC. Translating gives CASSPAGVAGSYSYNEQFF. V usage is TRBV5-1 and J usage is TRBJ2-1; 7 positions agree with TRBD2. Trimming at V came to 4 bases and at J to 0 bases, leaving 16 bases not matched to a gene. The CDR3 is 19 residues long. CDR1 SGHRS and CDR2 YFSETQ come from the germline V gene.

V usage is TRBV11-2 and J usage is TRBJ1-1; D gene unclear. The CDR3 sequence is 15 residues long. Germline CDR1 and CDR2: SGHAT and FQNNGV. Trimming took off 0 bases at V and 2 bases at J, with 10 bases between the two ends. The CDR3 region is CASSLEAVPNTEAFF. The CDR3 DNA reads as TGTGCCAGCAGCTTAGAGGCGGTTCCAAACACTGAAGCTTTCTTT.

The V call is TRBV27, the J call TRBJ2-1; a possible D gene is TRBD1 (6 bases). CDR3 length equals 16 residues. Trimming stripped 2 bases from V and 9 bases from J, with 20 bases between. Germline V gene lookup returns CDR1 MNHEY and CDR2 SMNVEV (reference sequence). This CDR3 reads CASSLAAHRAIGEQFF. Written as DNA, the CDR3 is TGTGCCAGCAGTTTAGCGGCTCACAGGGCTATCGGTGAGCAGTTCTTC.

The chain is built from TRBV21-1 and TRBJ2-1; TRBD1, the table's D call, lacks a check against the DNA. TRBV21-1 is assigned pseudogene status. The CDR3 is made up of 16 amino acids. The CDR3 region has the DNA TGTGCCAGCAGCAAGTATGACCAAGGCAGGTTCAATGAGCAGTTCTTC. Protein sequence: CASSKYDQGRFNEQFF.

The chain combines TRBV9 with TRBJ2-7; TRBD2 matches at 12 bases. J gave up 6 bases and V 1 base, and 2 bases lay outside the gene matches. CDR1 SGDLS and CDR2 YYNGEE come from the germline V gene. CDR3 length: 14 residues. The DNA for the CDR3 is TGTGCCAGCAGCGTACAGGGACTAGCGGGCGAGCAGTACTTC. This codes for CASSVQGLAGEQYF.

The chain has TRBV12-5 and TRBJ2-1, with D tentatively TRBD1 (6 bases). Trimming cost V 2 bases and J 4 bases, with 18 bases left between them. The CDR3 spans 17 residues. Germline V lookup: CDR1 LGHNT, CDR2 FRNRAP. The DNA for the CDR3 is TGTGCTAGTGGTTTGACAATGGTGGGGGCTCTGTACAATGAGCAGTTCTTC. Its protein product is CASGLTMVGALYNEQFF.

The gene calls are TRBV4-1 and TRBJ1-4; D is perhaps TRBD1 (5 bases). The CDR3 is made up of 14 amino acids. Germline assignment: CDR1 MGHRA and CDR2 YSYEKL. V was cut by 8 bases and J by 10 bases, with 20 bases left in between. CDR3 loop: CASYGGGSLGKLFF. In DNA form, the CDR3 reads TGCGCCAGCTACGGGGGAGGATCCTTGGGAAAACTGTTTTTT.

Comments on this clone: Other DNA sequences in this sample translate to the same CDR3. The V and J genes are TRBV19 and TRBJ2-7; 11 bases agree with TRBD1. V lost 1 base, J lost 1 base, and 3 bases stayed unmatched. Germline V CDR1 and CDR2: LNHDA, SQIVND (reference sequence). The CDR3 is 16 residues long. CDR3 coding DNA: TGTGCCAGTAGTATAGCCGGGACAGGGGGATCCTACGAGCAGTACTTC. As protein: CASSIAGTGGSYEQYF.

The chain has TRBV9 and TRBJ1-4; 12 bases fit TRBD1. Germline values: CDR1 SGDLS, CDR2 YYNGEE. Trimming at V came to 5 bases and at J to 2 bases, leaving 10 bases not matched to a gene. The CDR3 runs to 18 residues. CDR3: CASSEGQGAIGTNEKLFF. CDR3 bases: TGTGCCAGCAGTGAGGGACAGGGGGCGATTGGGACTAATGAAAAACTGTTTTTT.

The chain carries TRBV30 and TRBJ1-1; D is possibly TRBD1 (6 bases). There are 11 residues in the CDR3. From germline, CDR1 is GTSNPN and CDR2 SVGIG (reference sequence). Trimming removed 2 bases from V and 14 bases from J, with 15 bases in between. For the CDR3, the DNA is TGTGCCTGGAGTCGGGGGGAAACAGGGTTCTTT. This encodes CAWSRGETGFF.

J is TRBJ2-7 and V is TRBV4-3, with TRBD1 matching over 7 bases. There are 14 residues in the CDR3. The V gene end was trimmed by 5 bases and the J gene end by 3 bases; junction bases not matched to a gene: 7. CDR1 LGHNA and CDR2 YSLEER come from the germline V gene. CDR3 DNA sequence: TGCGCCAGCAGCGTCGAACAGGGGTACTACGAGCAGTACTTC. It is translated as CASSVEQGYYEQYF.

The V call is TRBV29-1, the J call TRBJ2-2; 8 bases agree with TRBD2. Germline CDR1 reads SQVTM; CDR2 reads ANQGSEA. Losses at the gene ends were 3 bases for V and 3 bases for J; bases not matched to a gene: 6. The CDR3 has 15 residues. The CDR3: CSVDSGGLDTGELFF. The CDR3 DNA reads as TGCAGCGTTGACAGCGGGGGCCTAGACACCGGGGAGCTGTTTTTT.

This sequence joins TRBV7-9 and TRBJ2-7; 12 bases fit TRBD1. This CDR3 is built from 14 residues. The junction had 2 bases not matched to a gene; V was cut back by 1 base and J by 7 bases. The germline V gene encodes CDR1 SEHNR and CDR2 FQNEAQ (reference sequence). The CDR3 reads CASSLGDRGHEQYF. The DNA of the CDR3 is TGTGCCAGCAGCTTAGGGGACAGGGGGCATGAGCAGTACTTC. Supplemented by reference TRBV7-9 and TRBJ2-7, the full variable domain reads DTGVSQNPRHKITKRGQNVTFRCDPISEHNRLYWYRQTLGQGPEFLTYFQNEAQLEKSRLLSDRFSAERPKGSFSTLEIQRTEQGDSAMYLCASSLGDRGHEQYFGPGTRLTVT.

The V call is TRBV7-9, the J call TRBJ2-7, with D maybe TRBD2 (5 bases). Per the germline V gene, CDR1 is SEHNR and CDR2 is FQNEAQ (reference sequence). V gave up 6 bases and J gave up 0 bases, with 12 bases separating them. The length of the CDR3 is 14 residues. CDR3 region: CASRPGESSYEQYF. CDR3 in DNA: TGTGCCAGCAGACCCGGGGAAAGCTCCTACGAGCAGTACTTC.

The genes are TRBV2 and TRBJ2-4; perhaps TRBD2 as D (6 bases). In germline, CDR1 is SNHLY, CDR2 FYNNEI. This CDR3 spans 15 amino acids. The V and J ends lost 7 bases and 3 bases respectively, with 16 bases between them. Here the CDR3 DNA reads TGTGCCAGCATGAATAGCGAGGACTACAAAAACATTCAGTACTTC. Residues: CASMNSEDYKNIQYF.

The V call is TRBV6-1, the J call TRBJ2-5; maybe TRBD2 (5 bases). CDR1 is MNHNS and CDR2 is SASEGT in the germline V gene. V dropped 6 bases and J dropped 5 bases, with 19 bases sitting between them. The CDR3 is 15 amino acids. The CDR3 DNA reads TGTGCCAGCAGAGCTACTGAGGGTCGGTTGGAGACCCAGTACTTC. Amino acids: CASRATEGRLETQYF.

V usage is TRBV6-5 and J usage is TRBJ1-2, with D unclear. CDR3 length: 12 amino acids. From germline, CDR1 is MNHEY and CDR2 SVGAGI. The V gene lost 4 bases and the J gene lost 8 bases, with 11 bases spanning the gap. This CDR3 is CASSSGWEGYTF. CDR3 DNA: TGTGCCAGCAGTTCGGGGTGGGAAGGCTACACCTTC.

The chain has TRBV11-2 and TRBJ1-6; 7 bases align to TRBD1. The CDR3 has 16 residues. Trimming removed 3 bases from V and 6 bases from J; junction bases left unmatched: 8. Germline CDR1 and CDR2: SGHAT and FQNNGV. The DNA for the CDR3 is TGTGCCAGCAGCTTCCCGACAGGGACCTCTAATTCACCCCTCCACTTT. Protein: CASSFPTGTSNSPLHF.

The rearrangement links TRBV7-9 to TRBJ1-6; 9 nucleotides match TRBD1. The CDR3 spans 15 residues. Looked up from germline, CDR1 is SEHNR and CDR2 is FQNEAQ (reference sequence). V lost 3 bases and J lost 6; bases outside the gene matches: 3. CDR3 sequence reads: CASSFGTGFNSPLHF. The CDR3 coding sequence is TGTGCCAGCAGCTTTGGGACAGGGTTTAATTCACCCCTCCACTTT.

The V call is TRBV7-9, the J call TRBJ1-6, with TRBD1 identical over 9 bases. V shed 4 bases, J shed 7 bases, and the junction held 8 bases outside the gene matches. The CDR3 is 16 residues long. Germline V gene lookup returns CDR1 SEHNR and CDR2 FQNEAQ (reference sequence). DNA for the CDR3: TGTGCCAGCAGCTCTGGCTCCGGGACAGGGAATTCACCCCTCCACTTT. This translates into CASSSGSGTGNSPLHF.